This T cell receptor (beta chain) came from a study of regulatory T cells in long-lasting Graves disease. In its sample, this clonotype was seen a few times. The time point was: persistent/refractory GD, antithyroid drugs over 5 years with positive TRAb. Generation of the TCR library employed RNA extracted from PBMCs. Arm-PCR with iRepertoire HTBI primers amplified the CDR3 regions for these TCR beta libraries. TCRdb redid the calling of the multiplex PCR reads with MiXCR, one entry per CDR3 protein. The sample includes more than 300,000 distinct CDR3 sequences, 20% to 25% of them seen just once. The sequencing here drew on peripheral blood mononuclear cells (PBMCs), taken when the disease was refractory, from a patient treated with antithyroid drugs. The sequence came from a middle-aged woman with Graves disease.

The CDR3, as DNA: TGTGCCAGCAGGTCGGGTGATCCTTCCTACGAGCAGTACTTC. Translating it yields CASRSGDPSYEQYF. This chain joins TRBV6-1 and TRBJ2-7; D remains ambiguous. Trimming removed 6 bases at V and 1 base at J, with 13 bases between. The germline V gene encodes CDR1 MNHNS and CDR2 SASEGT. The CDR3 is made up of 14 amino acids.